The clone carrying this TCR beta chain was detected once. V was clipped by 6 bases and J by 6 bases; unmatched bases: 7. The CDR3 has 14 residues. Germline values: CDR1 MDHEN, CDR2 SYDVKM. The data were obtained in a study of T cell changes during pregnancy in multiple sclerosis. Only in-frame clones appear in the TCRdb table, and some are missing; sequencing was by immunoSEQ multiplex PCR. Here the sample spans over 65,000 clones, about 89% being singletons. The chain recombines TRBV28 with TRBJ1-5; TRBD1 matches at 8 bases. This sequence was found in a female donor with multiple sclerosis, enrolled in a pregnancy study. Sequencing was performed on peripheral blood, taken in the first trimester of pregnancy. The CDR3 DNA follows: TGTGCCAGCAGCTCCCCAGGGGGCGGTCAGCCCCAGCATTTT. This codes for CASSSPGGGQPQHF.